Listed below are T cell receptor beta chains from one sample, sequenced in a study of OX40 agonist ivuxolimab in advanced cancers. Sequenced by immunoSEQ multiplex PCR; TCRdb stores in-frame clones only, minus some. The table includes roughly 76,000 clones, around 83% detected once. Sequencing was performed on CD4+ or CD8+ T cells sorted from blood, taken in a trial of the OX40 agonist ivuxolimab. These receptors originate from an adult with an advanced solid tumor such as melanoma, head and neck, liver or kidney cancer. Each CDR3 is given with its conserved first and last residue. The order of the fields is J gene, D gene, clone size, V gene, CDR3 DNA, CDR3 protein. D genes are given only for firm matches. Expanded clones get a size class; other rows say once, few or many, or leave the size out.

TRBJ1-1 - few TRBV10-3 TGTGCCATCAGGAAGGGAGTGGGCACTGAAGCTTTCTTT CAIRKGVGTEAFF
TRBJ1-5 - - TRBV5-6 TGTGCCAGCAGCTTGGCTGCAGATGGACAGCCCCAGCATTTT CASSLAADGQPQHF
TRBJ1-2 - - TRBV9 TGTGCCAGCAGCGTCTCCGTGGGCAGAATAAACTATGGCTACACCTTC CASSVSVGRINYGYTF
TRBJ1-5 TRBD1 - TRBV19 TGTGCCAGTAGTCGTAGGGGGACAGGGGATCAGCCCCAGCATTTT CASSRRGTGDQPQHF
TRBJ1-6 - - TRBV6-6 TGTGCCAGCAGTTACCACGGGGAGGATTCACCCCTCCACTTT CASSYHGEDSPLHF
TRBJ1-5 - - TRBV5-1 TGCGCCAGCAGTGAGGGCGGGGGGCATCAGCCCCAGCATTTT CASSEGGGHQPQHF
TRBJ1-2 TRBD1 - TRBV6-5 TGTGCCAGCAGTTCAGGACAGGGCCAGGTAGATGGCTACACCTTC CASSSGQGQVDGYTF
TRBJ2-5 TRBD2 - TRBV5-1 TGCGCCAGCAGCTTTAGCGGGGGGGAAGAGACCCAGTACTTC CASSFSGGEETQYF
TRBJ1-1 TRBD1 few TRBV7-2 TGTGCCAGCAAGCCGGGACAGGGGGGGACTGAAGCTTTCTTT CASKPGQGGTEAFF
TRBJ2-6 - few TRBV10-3 TGTGCCATCAGTGAGTCCCCGACTGGGTCTGGGGCCAACGTCCTGACTTTC CAISESPTGSGANVLTF
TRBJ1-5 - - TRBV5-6 TGTGCCAGCAGCCTTCCCAATCAGCCCCAGCATTTT CASSLPNQPQHF
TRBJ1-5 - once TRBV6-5 TGTGGCACCCGGGCACGGGACCAGGGGCCCCAGCATTTT CGTRARDQGPQHF
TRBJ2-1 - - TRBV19 TGTGCCAGTAGTATGGAGGGCAGGGGGGCCAATGAGCAGTTCTTC CASSMEGRGANEQFF
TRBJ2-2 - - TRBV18 TGTGCCAGCTCACTCGGGCACCTGTCGAACACCGGGGAGCTGTTTTTT CASSLGHLSNTGELFF
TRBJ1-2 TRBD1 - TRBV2 TGTGCCAGTAACAGGGGGCTAAATGATGGCTACACCTTC CASNRGLNDGYTF
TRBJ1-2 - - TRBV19 TGTGCCAGTAGTAGGGACGCAGCCAACTATGGCTACACCTTC CASSRDAANYGYTF
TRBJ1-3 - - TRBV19 TGTGCCAGTAGTCGGAGGGGTGGCGCTGGAAACACCATATATTTT CASSRRGGAGNTIYF
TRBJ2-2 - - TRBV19 TGTGCCAGTGCTGTCTCCGGGGAGCTGTTTTTT CASAVSGELFF
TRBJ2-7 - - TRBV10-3 TGTGCCATCAGTGAACCCCCCCGTGCCGACGAGCAGTACTTC CAISEPPRADEQYF
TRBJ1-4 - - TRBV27 TGTGCCAGCAGTTTATCCAGGGTAGAGGAAAAACTGTTTTTT CASSLSRVEEKLFF
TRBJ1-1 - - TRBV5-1 TGCGCCAGCAGCTTTCTAGGGACAAACACTGAAGCTTTCTTT CASSFLGTNTEAFF
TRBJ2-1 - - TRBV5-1 - CASSFGQGAPFF
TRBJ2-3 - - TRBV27 TGTGCCAGCAGTTCCCAGGGGAGGTGGACAGATACGCAGTATTTT CASSSQGRWTDTQYF